This T cell receptor beta chain originates from a study of early T cells in non-severe SARS-CoV-2 infection. Whole-study context: The input, bulk RNA from unsorted whole blood, was sequenced, and chains were unpaired.

MiXCR, run by TCRdb on the 5' RACE reads, gives a single entry per CDR3 protein. This sample yields almost 45,000 distinct CDR3 sequences, of which roughly 6.2% are seen a single time; 9.5% to 15% belongs to the top ten. This clonotype was seen ten or more times. V was cut by 6 bases and J by 2 bases, with 12 bases left in between. CDR1 SNHLY and CDR2 FYNNEI come from the germline V gene. The CDR3 covers 14 residues. The rearrangement joins TRBV2 to TRBJ2-3, with D uncertain. The sequenced material came from whole blood. The sequence derives from an adult who was a healthcare worker with PCR-confirmed SARS-CoV-2 infection or an uninfected control (not recorded which). CDR3 DNA sequence: TGTGCCAGCAGGCCCGGGTCCCCCACAGATACGCAGTATTTT. It specifies CASRPGSPTDTQYF.